The 2 T cell receptor beta chains below come from one sample, sequenced in a study of blood T cell repertoires in COVID-19. Profiling relied on immunoSEQ multiplex PCR, and the TCRdb table lists in-frame clones only, not all of them. The sample yields some 300,000 clones, around 81% seen once. Sequencing used peripheral blood. Receptors were obtained from a woman aged 45-65 years with active or convalescent COVID-19.

V gene TRBV6-6 combines with J gene TRBJ1-6; no definite D call. Deletions cut 0 bases from V and 8 bases from J, with 5 bases between. The length of the CDR3 is 13 residues. CDR1 and CDR2 (germline): MNHNY, SVGAGI (reference sequence). CDR3: CASSYSTDSPLHF. For the CDR3, the DNA is TGTGCCAGCAGTTACTCCACGGATTCACCCCTCCACTTT.

The genes are TRBV27 and TRBJ2-7; no reliable D call. Trimming took off 5 bases at V and 2 bases at J, with 19 bases between the two ends. The CDR3 spans 16 residues. CDR1 and CDR2 from the germline V gene are MNHEY and SMNVEV (reference sequence). Written as DNA, the CDR3 is TGTGCCAGCAGTCCCCTGACTTCAACGAGACCCTACGAGCAGTACTTC. It codes for CASSPLTSTRPYEQYF.